One and the same sample provided the 10 T cell receptor beta chains below, sequenced in a study of blood T cell repertoires in COVID-19. Profiling relied on immunoSEQ multiplex PCR, and the TCRdb table lists in-frame clones only, not all of them. The repertoire includes under 90,000 clones, about 80% of them detected once, and around 6% sits in the top ten. Material for sequencing was peripheral blood. These receptors came from a man aged 45-60 years with active or convalescent COVID-19.

The V gene is TRBV10-3, the J gene TRBJ2-7; D unclear. The V end was cut by 0 bases, the J end by 6 bases, with 9 bases between. The CDR3 runs 13 residues. Germline values: CDR1 ENHRY, CDR2 SYGVKD. The chain's CDR3 is CAISESTSGEQYF. The CDR3 nucleotides are TGTGCCATCAGTGAGTCGACGTCGGGCGAGCAGTACTTC.

This sequence joins TRBV10-3 and TRBJ1-4; 7 bases match TRBD1. The length of the CDR3 is 14 residues. J gave up 4 bases and V 10 bases, and 9 bases lay outside the gene matches. The germline gives CDR1 ENHRY, CDR2 SYGVKD. The CDR3 DNA is TGTGCCACTAACCGACAGGGCGATAATGAAAAACTGTTTTTT. It translates to CATNRQGDNEKLFF.

The chain employs TRBV3-1 (or the pseudogene TRBV3-2) and TRBJ2-7; the match to TRBD2 covers 11 bases. J gave up 5 bases and V 4 bases, and 10 bases lay outside the gene matches. The CDR3 is 16 residues long. The germline V gene has CDR1 LGHDT and CDR2 YNNKEL (reference sequence). The CDR3 reads CASSLGGSGGAHEQYF. Written as DNA, the CDR3 is TGTGCCAGCAGCCTTGGGGGTAGCGGGGGGGCCCACGAGCAGTACTTC.

The chain is built from TRBV30 and TRBJ2-4; D ambiguous. The CDR3 is made up of 15 amino acids. V lost 0 bases and J 1 base, leaving 10 bases between the germline ends. The germline gives CDR1 GTSNPN, CDR2 SVGIG (reference sequence). CDR3 region: CAWSVLSSAKNIQYF. CDR3 in DNA: TGTGCCTGGAGTGTTCTGAGTAGCGCCAAAAACATTCAGTACTTC.

This clone was recorded a few times. This chain connects TRBV14 to TRBJ1-6, with D possibly being TRBD1 (5 bases). Germline loops: CDR1 SGHDN, CDR2 FVKESK. This CDR3 has 14 residues. Deletions cut 4 bases from V and 4 bases from J, with 8 bases between. CDR3 region: CASSPQGYNSPLHF. CDR3 coding DNA: TGTGCCAGCAGCCCCCAGGGTTATAATTCACCCCTCCACTTT.

The chain combines TRBV24-1 with TRBJ2-2; D is possibly TRBD2 (5 bases). Germline CDR1 and CDR2: KGHDR and SFDVKD. The CDR3 consists of 15 residues. The V end was cut by 3 bases, the J end by 1 base, with 8 bases between. This CDR3 reads CATSDTGRNTGELFF. CDR3 DNA sequence: TGTGCCACCAGTGATACGGGGAGGAACACCGGGGAGCTGTTTTTT.

This chain uses TRBV12-3 or TRBV12-4 with TRBJ1-2; D uncertain. Between the trimmed V and J ends, which lost 2 bases and 4 bases, there was a span of 8 bases. The CDR3 has 13 amino acids. The CDR3 region is CASSLSITYGYTF. The CDR3 DNA sequence: TGTGCCAGCAGTTTAAGCATAACCTATGGCTACACCTTC.

The gene calls are TRBV7-8 and TRBJ1-3, with TRBD1 identical over 7 bases. With V trimmed by 5 bases and J by 4 bases, 11 bases remained unmatched. The CDR3 runs to 16 residues. Germline CDR1 reads SGHVS; CDR2 reads FQNEAQ. In DNA, the CDR3 is TGTGCCAGCAGCACAGCTACAGGGGTGGGCGGAAACACCATATATTTT. It translates to CASSTATGVGGNTIYF.

This clone was seen a handful of times. The gene calls are TRBV6-5 and TRBJ1-1; weak D call: TRBD1 (5 bases). V was cut by 0 bases and J by 3 bases, with 11 bases left in between. Germline assignment: CDR1 MNHEY and CDR2 SVGAGI. The CDR3 is made up of 15 amino acids. CDR3 residues: CASSYSGGSDTEAFF. CDR3 DNA: TGTGCCAGCAGTTACTCCGGGGGATCAGACACTGAAGCTTTCTTT.

There are a few counts of this clone. V usage is TRBV10-3 and J usage is TRBJ2-7, with TRBD2 as a possible D gene (6 bases). V lost 1 base to trimming and J lost 4 bases, with 17 bases between them. Germline V gives CDR1 ENHRY, CDR2 SYGVKD. The CDR3 is 16 amino acids. The chain's CDR3 is CAISEYGGLTGYEQYF. CDR3 nucleotide sequence: TGTGCCATCAGTGAGTATGGAGGACTAACGGGGTACGAGCAGTACTTC.